What follows is one TCR beta chain and its context. Antigen specificity is unknown. This sample stems from a study of shared clonotypes between healthy human individuals. At the level of the study: Two female and three male donors aged 18 to 49 were enrolled. Findings of the study overall: Among donors, sharing of clonotypes was expected to be affected by sequencing depth. The four-donor shared clonotypes exceeded non-shared clonotypes in generation probability, with non-shared ones scoring lower.

Per the original data handling: Junction-only sequences without quality scores came from ImmunoSEQ, so filtering differed. Libraries were prepared by immunoSEQ multiplex PCR; TCRdb keeps only in-frame clonotypes and omits some of them. Clonal size and the V and J genes are those of that table, whereas D and trimming came from the DNA. The table records 600,000 to 750,000 clones, about 90% of them present only once. J gave up 7 bases and V 5 bases, and 7 bases lay outside the gene matches. There are 13 residues in the CDR3. Germline CDR1 reads MDHEN; CDR2 reads SYDVKM. This receptor was obtained from a man aged 18 to 30 in good health. Some clones in this sample may be carry-over from other donors' samples. The sample comprised memory CD8+ T cells from PBMCs. Subset in this sample: CD45RO+ cells pooled with CCR7-negative TemRA cells. The rearrangement joins TRBV28 to TRBJ2-7; 8 bases match TRBD1. The CDR3 loop reads CASSPRGLGEQYF. CDR3 coding DNA: TGTGCCAGCAGTCCCAGGGGGCTGGGGGAGCAGTACTTC.